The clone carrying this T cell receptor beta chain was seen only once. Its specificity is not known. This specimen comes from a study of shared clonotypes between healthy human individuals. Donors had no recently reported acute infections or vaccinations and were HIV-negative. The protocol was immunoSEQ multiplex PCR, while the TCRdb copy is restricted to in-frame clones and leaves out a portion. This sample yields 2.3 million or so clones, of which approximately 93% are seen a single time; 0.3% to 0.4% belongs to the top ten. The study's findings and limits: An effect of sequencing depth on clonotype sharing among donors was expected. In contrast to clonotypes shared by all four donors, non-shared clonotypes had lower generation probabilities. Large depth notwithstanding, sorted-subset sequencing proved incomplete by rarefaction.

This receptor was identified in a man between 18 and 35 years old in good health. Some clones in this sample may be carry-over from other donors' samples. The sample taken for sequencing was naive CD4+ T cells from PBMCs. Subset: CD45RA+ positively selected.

The CDR3 sequence is CASNIQGMAEAFF. As DNA, the CDR3 is TGTGCCAGCAATATTCAGGGGATGGCTGAAGCTTTCTTT. The rearrangement uses TRBV28 and TRBJ1-1; perhaps TRBD1 as D (6 bases). V lost 7 bases and J lost 6, with 15 bases in between. This CDR3 comprises 13 residues. Per the germline V gene, CDR1 is MDHEN and CDR2 is SYDVKM.